This T cell receptor beta chain was captured in a study of human T cells and chemical hapten exposure. The CDR3 contains 15 residues. The junction had 5 bases not matched to a gene; V was cut back by 4 bases and J by 3 bases. CDR1 is LGHDT and CDR2 is YNNKEL in the germline V gene (reference sequence). Each CDR3 protein gets one entry after TCRdb re-called the RACE reads with MiXCR. This table has some 180,000 distinct CDR3 sequences, more than 20% appearing once. The time point here: patch test 1, 2 weeks after DPC sensitization. Stated treatment: therapeutic diphenylcyclopropenone sensitization with weekly scalp DPC.

The chain joins TRBV3-1 to TRBJ2-3; 9 positions match TRBD1. Sequencing was performed on whole blood, taken in connection with sensitization to the hapten diphenylcyclopropenone (DPC). The source is a woman in her forties or fifties with alopecia areata. Some clones in this sample may be carry-over from other donors' samples. In DNA, the CDR3 is TGTGCCAGCAGCCCAGGGACAGGGTGGACAGATACGCAGTATTTT. This encodes CASSPGTGWTDTQYF.